A single sample is the source of the 22 T cell receptor beta chains below, sequenced in a study of CD4 T cells in relation to SARS-CoV-2 and coronaviruses (dated by TCRdb to the early 2020s). The library was obtained by the immunoSEQ multiplex PCR assay. TCRdb mirrors the immuneACCESS table, restricted to in-frame sequences. Some clones are absent from its copies; in checked studies, under half trace to an unresolved V gene, and the reason for the others is unknown. This sample holds about 36,000 clones; 70% to 85% were observed only once. The top ten clonotypes cover about 20% of the sample. These TCRs' antigens remain unknown. Specimen: memory CD4+ T cells from PBMCs, cultured in vitro. The label giving this sample's cell subset or site can be read as: memory (non-naive) CD4+ T cells. Every receptor here comes from an adult with COVID-19.

The V and J genes are TRBV7-3 and TRBJ2-2, with a tentative D call TRBD2 (6 bases). V was pared by 2 bases and J by 5 bases, with 12 bases between. The CDR3 contains 15 residues. CDR1 is SGHTA and CDR2 is FQGTGA in the germline V gene. CDR3 protein: CASSLGGSKTGELFF. CDR3 sequence (DNA): TGTGCCAGCAGCTTAGGGGGGAGCAAGACCGGGGAGCTGTTTTTT.

This chain joins TRBV19 and TRBJ2-3, with D hard to call. V was cut by 4 bases and J by 6 bases, with 5 bases left in between. Germline CDR1 reads LNHDA; CDR2 reads SQIVND (reference sequence). The CDR3 loop spans 11 amino acids. CDR3 DNA: TGTGCCAGTAGTACCATGGATACGCAGTATTTT. This sequence encodes CASSTMDTQYF. The variable domain in full, completed from reference TRBV19 and TRBJ2-3, reads DGGITQSPKYLFRKEGQNVTLSCEQNLNHDAMYWYRQDPGQGLRLIYYSQIVNDFQKGDIAEGYSVSREKKESFPLTVTSAQKNPTAFYLCASSTMDTQYFGPGTRLTVL.

The chain joins TRBV18 to TRBJ2-1; 10 bases agree with TRBD1. The CDR3 runs to 13 residues. Germline V gene data show CDR1 as KGHSH and CDR2 as LQKENI. The trim removed 5 bases at V and 8 bases at J, leaving 3 bases unmatched. CDR3 DNA: TGTGCCAGCTCATCGGGACAGGGGTATGAGCAGTTCTTC. Translating it yields CASSSGQGYEQFF.

This chain uses TRBV6-5 with TRBJ2-5, with D hard to call. Germline V lookup: CDR1 MNHEY, CDR2 SVGAGI. Trimming removed 6 bases at V and 3 bases at J, with 11 bases between. The CDR3 runs 13 residues. In DNA, the CDR3 is TGTGCCAGCAGGAGGAATAAGAAAGAGACCCAGTACTTC. Translated: CASRRNKKETQYF.

This rearrangement joins TRBV6-5 to TRBJ2-1; 11 bases are a match to TRBD2. Germline V gene sequence: CDR1 MNHEY, CDR2 SVGAGI. J was trimmed by 4 bases and V by 5 bases; bases with no gene match: 4. This CDR3 contains 15 residues. The CDR3 nucleotides are TGTGCCAGCAGTACCCTAGCGGGAGGATACAATGAGCAGTTCTTC. It is translated as CASSTLAGGYNEQFF.

The table lists this clone with a few counts. V is TRBV5-5 and J is TRBJ1-1; D not certain. The CDR3 extends over 13 amino acids. Germline V gene sequence: CDR1 SGHKS, CDR2 YYEKEE (reference sequence). Trimming stripped 2 bases from V and 1 base from J, with 6 bases between. CDR3 sequence (DNA): TGTGCCAGCAGCTTCTCGACGAACACTGAAGCTTTCTTT. Amino acid sequence: CASSFSTNTEAFF.

The rearrangement links TRBV2 to TRBJ2-3; 8 bases match TRBD1. This CDR3 has 15 residues. J lost 8 bases, V lost 0 bases, and 7 bases had no gene match. Per germline, CDR1 SNHLY and CDR2 FYNNEI. The CDR3 nucleotides are TGTGCCAGCAGTGAAGCGCGCCAGGGGGCAGCTACGCAGTATTTT. Translation gives CASSEARQGAATQYF.

V usage is TRBV4-3 and J usage is TRBJ2-2; 7 nucleotides line up with TRBD2. V was clipped by 3 bases and J by 2 bases; unmatched bases: 3. The CDR3 length is 15 residues. Germline assignment: CDR1 LGHNA and CDR2 YSLEER. For the CDR3, the DNA is TGCGCCAGCAGCCAGGAAGCGGGAAACACCGGGGAGCTGTTTTTT. Residues: CASSQEAGNTGELFF.

The chain links TRBV3-1 (or the pseudogene TRBV3-2) to TRBJ2-7; 15 bases fit TRBD2. The CDR3 is made up of 18 amino acids. Germline CDR1 LGHDT, CDR2 YNNKEL (reference sequence). V lost 5 bases and J lost 2; bases outside the gene matches: 10. The CDR3 here is CASSTWTSGRAYTYEQYF. In DNA form, the CDR3 reads TGTGCCAGCAGCACCTGGACTAGCGGGAGGGCTTACACCTACGAGCAGTACTTC.

The chain recombines TRBV15 with TRBJ1-5, with a weak D call TRBD1 (6 bases). The CDR3 runs 18 residues. Germline V lookup: CDR1 LNHNV, CDR2 YYDKDF (reference sequence). V was pared by 0 bases and J by 0 bases, with 15 bases between. The CDR3 DNA is TGTGCCACCAGCAGAGACTTAGGGGGTTTCTATAGCAATCAGCCCCAGCATTTT. It specifies CATSRDLGGFYSNQPQHF.

The CDR3 DNA reads TGTGCCAGTAGTATTAGGTCAGGGGCGCCGAATCAGCCCCAGCATTTT. Translated, it gives CASSIRSGAPNQPQHF. V and J are TRBV19 and TRBJ1-5; tentatively, D is TRBD1 (6 bases). The CDR3 covers 16 residues. The germline CDR1 and CDR2 sequences are LNHDA and SQIVND (reference sequence). The V gene lost 3 bases and the J gene lost 4 bases, with 16 bases spanning the gap.

The chain is built from TRBV6-5 and TRBJ2-7, with D tentatively TRBD2 (5 bases). Trimming took off 5 bases at V and 9 bases at J, with 17 bases between the two ends. This CDR3 has 13 residues. CDR1 is MNHEY, CDR2 SVGAGI, per germline. CDR3 in DNA: TGTGCCAGCAGTCGCCCCCGGGGTAGAGTGCAGTACTTC. Translated, it gives CASSRPRGRVQYF.

The chain combines TRBV19 with TRBJ1-1, with 8 bases fitting TRBD1. With V trimmed by 6 bases and J by 1 base, 4 bases remained unmatched. This CDR3 contains 14 residues. From germline, CDR1 is LNHDA and CDR2 SQIVND (reference sequence). This CDR3 is CASRQTGENTEAFF. DNA of the CDR3: TGTGCCAGTAGGCAGACAGGGGAGAACACTGAAGCTTTCTTT.

The CDR3: CASSPIPGQGDYGYTF. The CDR3 region has the DNA TGTGCCAGCTCACCGATACCGGGACAGGGCGACTATGGCTACACCTTC. This chain links TRBV18 with TRBJ1-2; TRBD1 agrees at 9 bases. V lost 3 bases, J lost 3 bases, and 8 bases stayed unmatched. This CDR3 contains 16 residues. CDR1 and CDR2 from the germline V gene are KGHSH and LQKENI.

This clone came up once. The V gene is TRBV5-1, the J gene TRBJ2-1; 11 positions agree with TRBD2. The CDR3 length is 17 residues. J gave up 8 bases and V 0 bases, and 10 bases lay outside the gene matches. The germline V gene encodes CDR1 SGHRS and CDR2 YFSETQ. CDR3 loop: CASSLASTSGSIYEQFF. In DNA form, the CDR3 reads TGCGCCAGCAGCTTGGCCAGTACTAGCGGGAGCATCTATGAGCAGTTCTTC.

The chain carries TRBV19 and TRBJ2-7, with TRBD2 matching over 8 bases. The CDR3 is made up of 15 amino acids. Germline V gene sequence: CDR1 LNHDA, CDR2 SQIVND (reference sequence). V gave up 5 bases and J gave up 5 bases; unmatched junction bases: 11. In DNA, the CDR3 is TGTGCCAGTAGTCCGTCCAGAGCGGGAGCCAACGAGCAGTACTTC. This codes for CASSPSRAGANEQYF.

The gene calls are TRBV7-6 and TRBJ1-1, with 10 bases lining up with TRBD1. Germline V gene sequence: CDR1 SGHVS, CDR2 FNYEAQ. This CDR3 comprises 15 residues. V lost 4 bases and J lost 1; bases outside the gene matches: 3. In DNA form, the CDR3 reads TGTGCCAGCAGCTCTCGACAGGGGGCGAACACTGAAGCTTTCTTT. It yields the protein CASSSRQGANTEAFF.

The chain has TRBV6-1 and TRBJ1-3; TRBD1 matches at 10 bases. The CDR3 loop spans 16 amino acids. V dropped 0 bases and J dropped 5; count of bases not matched to a gene: 4. Germline-derived CDR1 and CDR2 are MNHNS and SASEGT. CDR3 DNA: TGTGCCAGCAGTGAAGCTTTGGGACAGGGGCGAAACACCATATATTTT. Protein product: CASSEALGQGRNTIYF.

J is TRBJ2-5 and V is TRBV7-2, with 7 bases lining up with TRBD2. Germline trimming cut 0 bases from V and 4 bases from J; bases unmatched to any gene: 5. The CDR3 is made up of 15 amino acids. Germline V lookup: CDR1 SGHTA, CDR2 FQGNSA. The CDR3 DNA reads as TGTGCCAGCAGCTTAGCGGGGGGGGAAGGAGAGACCCAGTACTTC. Its protein is CASSLAGGEGETQYF.

This clone was seen just once. The CDR3 region has the DNA TGTGCCAGCAGCCCAGGACCCAGGAGGGGGATCTGGGAGACCCAGTACTTC. As protein: CASSPGPRRGIWETQYF. The chain couples TRBV7-9 to TRBJ2-5, with D perhaps given as TRBD1 or TRBD2 (6 bases each). With 5 bases removed from V and 5 bases from J, the gap between germline ends came to 24 bases. Germline CDR1 is SEHNR and CDR2 is FQNEAQ (reference sequence). This CDR3 is 17 amino acids long.

V usage is TRBV11-1 and J usage is TRBJ2-1; 7 bases are a match to TRBD2. The germline CDR1 and CDR2 sequences are SGHAT and FQDESV (reference sequence). This CDR3 has 16 residues. J was trimmed by 4 bases and V by 5 bases; bases with no gene match: 11. CDR3: CASSRLAEAGYNEQFF. The CDR3 DNA sequence: TGTGCCAGCAGCCGTCTAGCGGAGGCGGGGTACAATGAGCAGTTCTTC.

The V and J genes are TRBV6-2 or TRBV6-3 and TRBJ2-7; 7 positions match TRBD2. V gave up 2 bases and J gave up 1 base; unmatched junction bases: 5. Germline V gene lookup returns CDR1 MNHEY and CDR2 SVGEGT. This CDR3 is 15 amino acids long. The CDR3 reads CASSYHGGISYEQYF. CDR3 nucleotides: TGTGCCAGCAGTTACCACGGGGGGATATCCTACGAGCAGTACTTC.